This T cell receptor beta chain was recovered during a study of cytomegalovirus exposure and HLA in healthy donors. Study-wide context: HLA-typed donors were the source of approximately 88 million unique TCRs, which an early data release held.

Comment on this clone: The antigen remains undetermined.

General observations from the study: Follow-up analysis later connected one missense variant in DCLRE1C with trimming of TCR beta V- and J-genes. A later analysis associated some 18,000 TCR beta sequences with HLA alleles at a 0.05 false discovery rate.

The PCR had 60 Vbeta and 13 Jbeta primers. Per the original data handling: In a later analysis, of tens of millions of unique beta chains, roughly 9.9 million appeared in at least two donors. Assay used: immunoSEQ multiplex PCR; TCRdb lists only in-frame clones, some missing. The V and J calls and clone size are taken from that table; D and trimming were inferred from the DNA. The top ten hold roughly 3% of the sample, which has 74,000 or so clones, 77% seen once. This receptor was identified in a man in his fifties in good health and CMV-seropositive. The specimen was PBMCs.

CDR3: CASSLGLADTGELFF. Here the CDR3 DNA reads TGTGCCAGCAGCTTGGGACTAGCGGACACCGGGGAGCTGTTTTTT. This chain connects TRBV5-6 to TRBJ2-2, with 9 bases matching TRBD2. The CDR3 contains 15 residues. Germline V gene sequence: CDR1 SGHDT, CDR2 YYEEEE. V was pared by 0 bases and J by 3 bases, with 0 bases of the junction left unmatched. Full variable domain (remainder filled in from reference TRBV5-6 and TRBJ2-2): DAGVTQSPTHLIKTRGQQVTLRCSPKSGHDTVSWYQQALGQGPQFIFQYYEEEERQRGNFPDRFSGHQFPNYSSELNVNALLLGDSALYLCASSLGLADTGELFFGEGSRLTVL.